This record covers a single T cell receptor beta chain. Its antigen is not identified. Trimming took 1 base from V and 10 from J, leaving 12 bases between them. The CDR3 totals 13 residues. Per germline, CDR1 KGHSH and CDR2 LQKENI. This PCR relied on a set of 60 Vbeta primers and 13 Jbeta primers. Here immunoSEQ multiplex PCR was the method, and the copy in TCRdb shows in-frame clones only, minus some. The sample contains some 110,000 clones, 78% of which appear only once. The sample originates from a study of cytomegalovirus exposure and HLA in healthy donors. General study points: Earlier findings revealed that most TCR beta V segments proved productive either about 87% or about 30% of the time.

The source material was PBMCs. This rearrangement joins TRBV18 to TRBJ2-3; a possible D gene is TRBD1 (5 bases). This TCR was recovered from a man aged 40-50 years in good health and CMV-seronegative. CDR3 in amino acids: CASSPQDKPAQYF. The CDR3 DNA reads as TGTGCCAGCTCACCACAGGACAAGCCCGCGCAGTATTTT.